This TCR beta chain was identified during a study of blood T cell repertoires in COVID-19. Study as a whole: Acute-phase and convalescent COVID-19 samples originated in the United States, Italy and Spain. Nucleic acid was either cDNA or gDNA, and it came from T cells, B-cell-depleted T cells, or PBMCs.

CDR3 size: 14 residues. Between the trimmed V and J ends, which lost 0 bases and 6 bases, there was a span of 9 bases. The germline V gene encodes CDR1 SEHNR and CDR2 FQNEAQ (reference sequence). Original processing methods: Nucleated cell counts were estimated from reference gene primer amplification. Generated by immunoSEQ multiplex PCR, the TCRdb table keeps only in-frame clones and is missing some. D and trimming were read from the DNA, whereas the V and J calls and clone size are those reported in that table. The sample holds fewer than 110,000 clones, roughly 92% seen once. The TCR was taken from a man aged 50 to 60 with active COVID-19. Sequencing was carried out using peripheral blood. This chain joins TRBV7-9 and TRBJ2-1; D unresolved. The CDR3 loop reads CASSLAGVPNEQFF. The CDR3 DNA sequence: TGTGCCAGCAGCTTAGCCGGTGTTCCCAATGAGCAGTTCTTC.